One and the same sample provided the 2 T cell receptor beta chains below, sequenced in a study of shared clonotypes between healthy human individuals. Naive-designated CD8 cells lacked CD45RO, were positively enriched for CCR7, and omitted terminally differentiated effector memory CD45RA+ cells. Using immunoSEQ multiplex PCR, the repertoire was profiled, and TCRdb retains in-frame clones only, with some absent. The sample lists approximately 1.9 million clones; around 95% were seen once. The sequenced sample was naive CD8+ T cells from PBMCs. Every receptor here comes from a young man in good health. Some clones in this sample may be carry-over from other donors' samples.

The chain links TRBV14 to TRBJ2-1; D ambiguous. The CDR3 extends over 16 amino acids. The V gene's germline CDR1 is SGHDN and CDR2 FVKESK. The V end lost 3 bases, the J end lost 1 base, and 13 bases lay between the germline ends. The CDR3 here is CASSHRIGVSYNEQFF. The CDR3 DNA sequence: TGTGCCAGCAGCCACCGTATTGGGGTATCCTACAATGAGCAGTTCTTC.

In DNA, the CDR3 is TGTGCCTGGAGTTACGAGGCAACCGAAGGCACCGGGGAGCTGTTTTTT. It specifies CAWSYEATEGTGELFF. The chain joins TRBV30 to TRBJ2-2, with unresolved D. CDR3 length: 16 amino acids. Germline V gives CDR1 GTSNPN, CDR2 SVGIG (reference sequence). Trimming took off 2 bases at V and 4 bases at J, with 17 bases between the two ends.